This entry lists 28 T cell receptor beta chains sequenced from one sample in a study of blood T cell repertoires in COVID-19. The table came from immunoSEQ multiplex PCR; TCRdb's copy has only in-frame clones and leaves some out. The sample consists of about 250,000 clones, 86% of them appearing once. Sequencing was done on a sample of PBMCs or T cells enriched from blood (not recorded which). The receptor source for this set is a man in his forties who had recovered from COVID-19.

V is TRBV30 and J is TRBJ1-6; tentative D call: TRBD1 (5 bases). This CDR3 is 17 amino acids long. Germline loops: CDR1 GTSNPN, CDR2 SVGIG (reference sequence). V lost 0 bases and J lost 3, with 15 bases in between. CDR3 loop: CAWSVEVGHFYNSPLHF. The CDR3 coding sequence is TGTGCCTGGAGTGTAGAAGTTGGACACTTCTATAATTCACCCCTCCACTTT. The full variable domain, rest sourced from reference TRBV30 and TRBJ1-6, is SQTIHQWPATLVQPVGSPLSLECTVEGTSNPNLYWYRQAAGRGLQLLFYSVGIGQISSEVPQNLSASRPQDRQFILSSKKLLLSDSGFYLCAWSVEVGHFYNSPLHFGNGTRLTVT.

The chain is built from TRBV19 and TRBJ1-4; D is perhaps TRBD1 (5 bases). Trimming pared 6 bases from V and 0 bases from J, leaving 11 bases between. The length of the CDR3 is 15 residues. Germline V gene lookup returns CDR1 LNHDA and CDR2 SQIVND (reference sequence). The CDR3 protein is CASRRGLPTNEKLFF. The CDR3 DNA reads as TGTGCCAGTAGAAGGGGTCTTCCAACTAATGAAAAACTGTTTTTT.

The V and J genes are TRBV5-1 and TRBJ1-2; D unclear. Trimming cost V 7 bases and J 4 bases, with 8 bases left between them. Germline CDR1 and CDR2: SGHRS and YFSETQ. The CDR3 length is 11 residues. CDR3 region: CASDNSYGYTF. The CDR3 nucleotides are TGCGCCAGCGACAACAGCTATGGCTACACCTTC.

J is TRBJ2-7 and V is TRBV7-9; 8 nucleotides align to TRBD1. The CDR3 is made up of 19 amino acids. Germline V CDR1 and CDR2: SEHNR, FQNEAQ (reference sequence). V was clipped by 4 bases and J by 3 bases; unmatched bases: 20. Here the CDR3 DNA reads TGTGCCAGCAGCTCCCGACAGGGGCGGAGCGGAGTCACTAGCTACGAGCAGTACTTC. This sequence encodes CASSSRQGRSGVTSYEQYF. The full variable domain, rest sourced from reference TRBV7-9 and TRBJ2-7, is DTGVSQNPRHKITKRGQNVTFRCDPISEHNRLYWYRQTLGQGPEFLTYFQNEAQLEKSRLLSDRFSAERPKGSFSTLEIQRTEQGDSAMYLCASSSRQGRSGVTSYEQYFGPGTRLTVT.

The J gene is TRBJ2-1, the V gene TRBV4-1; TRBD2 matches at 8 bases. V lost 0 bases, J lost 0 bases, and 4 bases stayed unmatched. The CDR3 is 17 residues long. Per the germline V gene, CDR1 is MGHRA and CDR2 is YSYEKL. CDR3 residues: CASSQEGTSGSYNEQFF. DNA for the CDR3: TGCGCCAGCAGCCAAGAGGGAACTAGCGGCTCCTACAATGAGCAGTTCTTC.

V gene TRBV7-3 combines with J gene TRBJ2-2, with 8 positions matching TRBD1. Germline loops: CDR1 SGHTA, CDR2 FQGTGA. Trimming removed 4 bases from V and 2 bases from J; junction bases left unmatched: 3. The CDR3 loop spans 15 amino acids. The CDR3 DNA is TGTGCCAGCAGCTACAGGGGGGAAAACACCGGGGAGCTGTTTTTT. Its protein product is CASSYRGENTGELFF.

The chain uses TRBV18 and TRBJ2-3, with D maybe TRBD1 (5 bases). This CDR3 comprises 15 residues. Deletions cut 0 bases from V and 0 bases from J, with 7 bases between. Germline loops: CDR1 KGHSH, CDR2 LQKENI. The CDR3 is CASSPPGLSTDTQYF. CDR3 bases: TGTGCCAGCTCACCACCGGGGCTGAGCACAGATACGCAGTATTTT.

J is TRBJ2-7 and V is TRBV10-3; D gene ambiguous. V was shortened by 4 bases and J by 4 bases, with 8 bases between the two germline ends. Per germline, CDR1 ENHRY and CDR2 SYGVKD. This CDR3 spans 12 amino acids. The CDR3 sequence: CAISALSYEQYF. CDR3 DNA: TGTGCCATCAGTGCCCTATCTTACGAGCAGTACTTC.

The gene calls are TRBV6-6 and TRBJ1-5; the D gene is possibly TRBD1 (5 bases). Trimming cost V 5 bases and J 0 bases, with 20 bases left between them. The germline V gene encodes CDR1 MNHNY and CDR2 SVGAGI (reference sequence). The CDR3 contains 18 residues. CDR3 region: CASSPMGTTRYSNQPQHF. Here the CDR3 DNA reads TGTGCCAGCAGTCCTATGGGGACTACGCGCTATAGCAATCAGCCCCAGCATTTT.

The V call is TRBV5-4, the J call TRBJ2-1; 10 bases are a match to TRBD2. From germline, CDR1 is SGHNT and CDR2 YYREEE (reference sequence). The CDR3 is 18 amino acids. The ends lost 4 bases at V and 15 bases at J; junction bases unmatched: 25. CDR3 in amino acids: CASSPGLAVTGPTMSAFF. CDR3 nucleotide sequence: TGTGCCAGCAGCCCAGGACTAGCGGTCACTGGGCCTACAATGAGCGCGTTCTTC.

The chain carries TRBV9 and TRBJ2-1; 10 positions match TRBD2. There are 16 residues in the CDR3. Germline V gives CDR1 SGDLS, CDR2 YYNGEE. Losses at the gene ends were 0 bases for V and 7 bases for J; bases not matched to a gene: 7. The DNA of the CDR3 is TGTGCCAGCAGCGTAGGAGCGGGGGGGCCCCGGAATGAGCAGTTCTTC. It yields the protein CASSVGAGGPRNEQFF.

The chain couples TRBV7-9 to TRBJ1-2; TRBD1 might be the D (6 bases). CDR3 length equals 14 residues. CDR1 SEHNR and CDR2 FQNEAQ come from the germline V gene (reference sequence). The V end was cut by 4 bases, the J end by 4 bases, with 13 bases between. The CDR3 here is CASSYATGTYGYTF. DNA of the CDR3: TGTGCCAGCAGCTACGCTACAGGGACCTATGGCTACACCTTC.

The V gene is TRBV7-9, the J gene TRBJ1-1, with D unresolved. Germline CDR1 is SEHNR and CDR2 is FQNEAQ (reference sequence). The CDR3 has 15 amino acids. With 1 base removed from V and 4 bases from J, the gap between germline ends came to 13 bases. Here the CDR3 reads CASSLVPGLGTEAFF. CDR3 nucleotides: TGTGCCAGCAGCTTAGTCCCAGGTCTCGGCACTGAAGCTTTCTTT.

Here the CDR3 DNA reads TGTGCCAGCAGCGTAGAAGGCAGGGGTGATTCACCCCTCCACTTT. Translating it yields CASSVEGRGDSPLHF. The chain uses TRBV9 and TRBJ1-6; a possible D gene is TRBD1 (6 bases). CDR1 and CDR2 from the germline V gene are SGDLS and YYNGEE. V was clipped by 0 bases and J by 8 bases, with 12 bases between them. The CDR3 totals 15 residues. Supplemented by reference TRBV9 and TRBJ1-6, the full variable domain reads DSGVTQTPKHLITATGQRVTLRCSPRSGDLSVYWYQQSLDQGLQFLIQYYNGEERAKGNILERFSAQQFPDLHSELNLSSLELGDSALYFCASSVEGRGDSPLHFGNGTRLTVT.

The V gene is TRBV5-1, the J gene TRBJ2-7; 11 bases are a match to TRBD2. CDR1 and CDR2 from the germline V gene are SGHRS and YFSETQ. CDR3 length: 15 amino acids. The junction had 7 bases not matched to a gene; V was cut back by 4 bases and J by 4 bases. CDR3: CASSPRLAGNYEQYF. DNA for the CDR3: TGCGCCAGCAGCCCAAGACTAGCGGGAAATTACGAGCAGTACTTC.

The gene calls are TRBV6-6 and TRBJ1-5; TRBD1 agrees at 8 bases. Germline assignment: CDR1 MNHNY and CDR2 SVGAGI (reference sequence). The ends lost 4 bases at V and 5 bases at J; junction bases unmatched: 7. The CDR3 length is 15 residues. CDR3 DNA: TGTGCCAGCAGTTCCACAACAGGGGGGGATCAGCCCCAGCATTTT. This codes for CASSSTTGGDQPQHF.

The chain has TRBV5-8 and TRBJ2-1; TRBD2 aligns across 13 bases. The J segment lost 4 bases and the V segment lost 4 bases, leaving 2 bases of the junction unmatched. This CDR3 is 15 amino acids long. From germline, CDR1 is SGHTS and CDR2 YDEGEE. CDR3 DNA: TGTGCCAGCAGCCTACTAGCGGGGGGGTACAATGAGCAGTTCTTC. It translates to CASSLLAGGYNEQFF.

CDR3 coding DNA: TGTGCCAGCAGCCTGGACGGGACTAATGAAAAACTGTTTTTT. Amino acids: CASSLDGTNEKLFF. The J gene is TRBJ1-4, the V gene TRBV5-5, with unresolved D. Germline-derived CDR1 and CDR2 are SGHKS and YYEKEE (reference sequence). CDR3 size: 14 residues. The V and J ends lost 4 bases and 2 bases respectively, with 9 bases between them.

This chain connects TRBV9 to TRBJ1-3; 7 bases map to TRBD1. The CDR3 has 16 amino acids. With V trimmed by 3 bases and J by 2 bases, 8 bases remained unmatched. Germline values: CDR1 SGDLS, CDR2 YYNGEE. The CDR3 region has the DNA TGTGCCAGCAGCGGACCGAAGACAGGGACTGGAAACACCATATATTTT. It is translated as CASSGPKTGTGNTIYF.

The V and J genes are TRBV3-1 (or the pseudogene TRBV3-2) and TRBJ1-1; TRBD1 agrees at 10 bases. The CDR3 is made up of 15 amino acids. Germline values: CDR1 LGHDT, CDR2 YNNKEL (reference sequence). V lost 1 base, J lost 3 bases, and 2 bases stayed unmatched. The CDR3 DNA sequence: TGTGCCAGCAGCCAAGGGGACAGGGGATACACTGAAGCTTTCTTT. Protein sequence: CASSQGDRGYTEAFF.

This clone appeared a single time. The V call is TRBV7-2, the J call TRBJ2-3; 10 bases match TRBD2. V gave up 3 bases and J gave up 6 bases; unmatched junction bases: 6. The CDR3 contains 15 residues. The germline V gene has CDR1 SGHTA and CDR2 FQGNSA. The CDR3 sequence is CASSFILAGDDTQYF. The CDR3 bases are TGTGCCAGCAGCTTTATCCTAGCGGGGGACGATACGCAGTATTTT.

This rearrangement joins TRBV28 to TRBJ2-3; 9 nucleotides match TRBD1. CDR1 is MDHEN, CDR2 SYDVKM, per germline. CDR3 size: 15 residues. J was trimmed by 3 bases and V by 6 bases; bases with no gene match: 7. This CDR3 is CASRGATGGTDTQYF. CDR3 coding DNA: TGTGCCAGCAGGGGGGCGACAGGGGGGACAGATACGCAGTATTTT. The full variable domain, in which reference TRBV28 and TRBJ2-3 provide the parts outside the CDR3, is DVKVTQSSRYLVKRTGEKVFLECVQDMDHENMFWYRQDPGLGLRLIYFSYDVKMKEKGDIPEGYSVSREKKERFSLILESASTNQTSMYLCASRGATGGTDTQYFGPGTRLTVL.

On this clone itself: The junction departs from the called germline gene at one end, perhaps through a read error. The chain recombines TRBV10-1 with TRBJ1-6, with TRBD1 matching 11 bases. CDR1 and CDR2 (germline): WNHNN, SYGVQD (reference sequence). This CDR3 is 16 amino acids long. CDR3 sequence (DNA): TGCGCCGGGACTCCTTCCGGGGACAGGGGGATGTGGGGGAGAGACTTT. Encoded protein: CAGTPSGDRGMWGRDF.

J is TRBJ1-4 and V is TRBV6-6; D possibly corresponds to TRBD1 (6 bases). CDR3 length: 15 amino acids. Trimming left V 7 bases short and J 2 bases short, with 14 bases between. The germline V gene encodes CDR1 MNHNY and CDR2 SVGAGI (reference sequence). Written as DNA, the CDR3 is TGTGCCAGCACCCAAAGGGGGACGACTAATGAAAAACTGTTTTTT. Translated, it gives CASTQRGTTNEKLFF.

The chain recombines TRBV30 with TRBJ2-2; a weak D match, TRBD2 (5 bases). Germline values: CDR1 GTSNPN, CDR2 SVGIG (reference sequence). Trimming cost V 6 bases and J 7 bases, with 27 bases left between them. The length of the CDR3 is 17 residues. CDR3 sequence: CACPYPAPSPKGGELFF. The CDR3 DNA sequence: TGTGCCTGTCCCTACCCCGCTCCTAGCCCTAAGGGCGGGGAGCTGTTTTTT. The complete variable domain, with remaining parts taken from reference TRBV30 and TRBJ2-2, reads SQTIHQWPATLVQPVGSPLSLECTVEGTSNPNLYWYRQAAGRGLQLLFYSVGIGQISSEVPQNLSASRPQDRQFILSSKKLLLSDSGFYLCACPYPAPSPKGGELFFGEGSRLTVL.

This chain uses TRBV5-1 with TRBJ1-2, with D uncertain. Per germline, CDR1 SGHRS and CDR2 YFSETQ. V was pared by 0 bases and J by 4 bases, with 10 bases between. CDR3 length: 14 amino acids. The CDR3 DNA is TGCGCCAGCAGCTTGGGAACTGATTCCTATGGCTACACCTTC. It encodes CASSLGTDSYGYTF.

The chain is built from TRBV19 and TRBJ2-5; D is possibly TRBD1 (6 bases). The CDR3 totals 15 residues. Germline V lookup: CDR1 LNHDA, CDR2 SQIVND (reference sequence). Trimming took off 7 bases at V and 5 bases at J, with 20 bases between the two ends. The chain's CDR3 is CASTEGVAGWETQYF. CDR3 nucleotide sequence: TGTGCCAGTACCGAGGGGGTAGCTGGGTGGGAGACCCAGTACTTC.

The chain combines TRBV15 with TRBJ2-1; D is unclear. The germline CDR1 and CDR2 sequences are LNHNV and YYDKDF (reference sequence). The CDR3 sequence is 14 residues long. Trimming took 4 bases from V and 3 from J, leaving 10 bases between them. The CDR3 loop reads CATSTTGVYNEQFF. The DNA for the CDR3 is TGTGCCACCAGCACTACCGGAGTCTACAATGAGCAGTTCTTC.